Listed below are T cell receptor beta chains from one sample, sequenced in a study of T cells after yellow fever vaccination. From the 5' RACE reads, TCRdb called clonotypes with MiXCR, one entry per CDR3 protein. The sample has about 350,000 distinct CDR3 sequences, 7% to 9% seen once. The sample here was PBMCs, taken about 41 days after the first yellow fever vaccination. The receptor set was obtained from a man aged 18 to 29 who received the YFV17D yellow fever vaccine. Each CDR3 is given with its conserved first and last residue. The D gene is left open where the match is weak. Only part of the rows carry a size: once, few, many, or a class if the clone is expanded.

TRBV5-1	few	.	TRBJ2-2	CASSSPGRPNTGELFF	TGCGCCAGCAGCTCACCGGGACGGCCGAACACCGGGGAGCTGTTTTTT
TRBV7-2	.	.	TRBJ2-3	CASSLARTLDGADTQYF	TGTGCCAGCAGCTTAGCGCGCACCCTGGATGGGGCAGATACGCAGTATTTT
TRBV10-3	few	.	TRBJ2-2	CATTFTRDLLGHGELFF	TGTGCCACCACATTTACCCGGGACCTCCTGGGCCACGGGGAGCTGTTTTTT
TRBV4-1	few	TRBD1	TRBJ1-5	CASSLRTGGNQPQHF	TGCGCCAGCAGCCTACGGACAGGGGGAAATCAGCCCCAGCATTTT
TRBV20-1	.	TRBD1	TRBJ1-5	CSARPTGGKDQPQHF	TGCAGTGCTAGACCGACAGGGGGCAAGGATCAGCCCCAGCATTTT
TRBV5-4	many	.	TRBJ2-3	CASSLEGPTDTQYF	TGTGCCAGCAGCTTGGAGGGGCCCACAGATACGCAGTATTTT
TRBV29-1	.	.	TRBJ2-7	CSVGDRDGTYEQYF	TGCAGCGTTGGTGACCGGGACGGAACCTACGAGCAGTACTTC
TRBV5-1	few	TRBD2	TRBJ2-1	CASSLAGVRDNEQFF	TGCGCCAGCAGCCTAGCGGGGGTGCGAGACAATGAGCAGTTCTTC
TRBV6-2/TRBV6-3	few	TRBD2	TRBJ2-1	CASSSSGGAPVVGFF	TGTGCCAGCAGCAGCAGCGGGGGGGCACCGGTCGTAGGGTTCTTC
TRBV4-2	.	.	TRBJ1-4	CASSLPGKKKEKLFF	TGTGCCAGCAGCCTCCCGGGAAAAAAGAAGGAAAAACTGTTTTTT